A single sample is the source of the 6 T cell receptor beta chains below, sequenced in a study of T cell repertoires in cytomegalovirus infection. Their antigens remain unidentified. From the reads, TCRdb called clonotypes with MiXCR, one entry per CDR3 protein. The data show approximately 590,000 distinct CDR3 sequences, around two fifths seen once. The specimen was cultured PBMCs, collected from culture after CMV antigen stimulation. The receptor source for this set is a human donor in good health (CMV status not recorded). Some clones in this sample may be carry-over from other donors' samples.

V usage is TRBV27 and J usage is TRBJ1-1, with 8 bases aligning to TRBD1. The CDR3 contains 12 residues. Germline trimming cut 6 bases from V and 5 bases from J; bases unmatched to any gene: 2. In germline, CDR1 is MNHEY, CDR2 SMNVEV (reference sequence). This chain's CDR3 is CASRTGETEAFF. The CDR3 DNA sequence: TGTGCCAGCAGGACAGGGGAAACTGAAGCTTTCTTT.

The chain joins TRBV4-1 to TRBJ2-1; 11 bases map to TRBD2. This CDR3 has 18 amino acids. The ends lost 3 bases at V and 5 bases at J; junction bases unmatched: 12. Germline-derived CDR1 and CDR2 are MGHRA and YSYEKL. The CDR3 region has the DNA TGCGCCAGCAGCCATTCTCCTCCCGGGACTAGCGGCCACAATGAGCAGTTCTTC. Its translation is CASSHSPPGTSGHNEQFF.

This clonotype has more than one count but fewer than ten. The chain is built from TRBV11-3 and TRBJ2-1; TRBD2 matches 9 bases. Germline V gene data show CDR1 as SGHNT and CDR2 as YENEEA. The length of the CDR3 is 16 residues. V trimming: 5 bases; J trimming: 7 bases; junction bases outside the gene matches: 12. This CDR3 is CASSPLGTSRGNEQFF. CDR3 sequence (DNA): TGTGCCAGCAGCCCTCTGGGGACTAGCAGAGGGAATGAGCAGTTCTTC.

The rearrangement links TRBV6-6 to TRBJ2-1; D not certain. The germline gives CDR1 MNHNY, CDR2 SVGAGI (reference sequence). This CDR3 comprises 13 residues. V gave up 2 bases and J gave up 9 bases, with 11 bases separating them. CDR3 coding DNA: TGTGCCAGCAGTTACAAGGCAAGGTTTGAGCAGTTCTTC. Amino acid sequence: CASSYKARFEQFF.

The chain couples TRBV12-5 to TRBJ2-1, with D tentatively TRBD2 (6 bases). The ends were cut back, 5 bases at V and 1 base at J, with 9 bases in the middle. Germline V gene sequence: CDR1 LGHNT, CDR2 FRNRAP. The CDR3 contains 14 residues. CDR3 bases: TGTGCTAGTGGTCGCGGGACTTCCTACAATGAGCAGTTCTTC. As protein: CASGRGTSYNEQFF.

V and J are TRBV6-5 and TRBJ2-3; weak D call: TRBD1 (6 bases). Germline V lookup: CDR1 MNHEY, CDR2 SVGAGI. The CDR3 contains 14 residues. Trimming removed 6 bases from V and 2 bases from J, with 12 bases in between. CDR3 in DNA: TGTGCCAGCAGCCGTGGACAGCCCACAGATACGCAGTATTTT. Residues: CASSRGQPTDTQYF.